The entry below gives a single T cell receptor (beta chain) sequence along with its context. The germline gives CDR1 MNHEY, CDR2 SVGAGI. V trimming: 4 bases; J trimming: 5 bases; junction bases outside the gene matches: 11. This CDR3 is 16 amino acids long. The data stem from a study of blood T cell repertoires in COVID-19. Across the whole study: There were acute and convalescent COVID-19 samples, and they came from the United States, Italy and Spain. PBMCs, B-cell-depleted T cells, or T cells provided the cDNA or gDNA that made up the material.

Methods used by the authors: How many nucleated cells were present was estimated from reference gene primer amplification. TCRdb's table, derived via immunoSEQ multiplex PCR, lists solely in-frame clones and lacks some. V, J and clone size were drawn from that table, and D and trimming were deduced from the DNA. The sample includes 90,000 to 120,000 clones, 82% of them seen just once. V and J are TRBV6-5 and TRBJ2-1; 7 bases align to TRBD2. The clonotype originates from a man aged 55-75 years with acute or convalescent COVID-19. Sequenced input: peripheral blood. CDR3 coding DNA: TGTGCCAGCAGTTCTTCCTGGGCTAGCGGAGACAATGAGCAGTTCTTC. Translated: CASSSSWASGDNEQFF.